This section outlines one TCR beta chain sequence together with its context. As yet, its antigen is unknown. Germline V gene data show CDR1 as MNHNY and CDR2 as SVGAGI (reference sequence). Trimming left V 0 bases short and J 3 bases short, with 10 bases between. The CDR3 has 15 amino acids. This specimen belongs to a study of T cell repertoires in cytomegalovirus infection. Study-wide context: It was recently identified HLA-C-restricted and well-studied HLA-B-restricted CMV epitopes that the study used. Overall study results and limits: Ex vivo responses were dominated by HLA-C-restricted CMV-specific TCR beta clonotypes. The cumulative frequency of public TCR beta families distinguished individuals who carried CMV together with the relevant HLA.

MiXCR was run by TCRdb on the reads, yielding one entry per CDR3 protein. The sample lists fewer than 1,000,000 distinct CDR3 sequences; 25% to 40% were seen once. This TCR came from a human donor in good health (CMV status not recorded). Some clones in this sample may be carry-over from other donors' samples. This chain connects TRBV6-6 to TRBJ2-3; D gene ambiguous. Source: cultured CD8+ T cells from PBMCs, taken from culture after CMV antigen stimulation. The CDR3 reads CASSYSSAATDTQYF. DNA for the CDR3: TGTGCCAGCAGTTACTCCTCGGCGGCTACAGATACGCAGTATTTT.